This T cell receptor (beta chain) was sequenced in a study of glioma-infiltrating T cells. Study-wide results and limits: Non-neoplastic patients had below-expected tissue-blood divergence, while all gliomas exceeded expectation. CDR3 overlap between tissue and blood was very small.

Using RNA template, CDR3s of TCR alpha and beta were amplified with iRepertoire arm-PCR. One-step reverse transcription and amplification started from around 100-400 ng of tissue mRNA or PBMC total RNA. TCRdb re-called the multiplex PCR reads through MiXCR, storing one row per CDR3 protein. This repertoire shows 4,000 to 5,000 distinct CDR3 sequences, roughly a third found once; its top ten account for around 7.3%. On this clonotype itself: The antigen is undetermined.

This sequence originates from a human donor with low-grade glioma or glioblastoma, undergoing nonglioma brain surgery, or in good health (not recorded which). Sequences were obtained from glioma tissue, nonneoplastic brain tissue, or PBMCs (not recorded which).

The CDR3 spells CASSPSTQATDTQYF. In nucleotides, the CDR3 is TGTGCCAGCAGCCCCTCAACCCAGGCCACAGATACGCAGTATTTT. This chain joins TRBV13 and TRBJ2-3; the D is unclear. Germline V CDR1 and CDR2: PRHDT, FYEKMQ (reference sequence). The CDR3 runs 15 residues. The V gene lost 5 bases and the J gene lost 2 bases, with 14 bases spanning the gap.